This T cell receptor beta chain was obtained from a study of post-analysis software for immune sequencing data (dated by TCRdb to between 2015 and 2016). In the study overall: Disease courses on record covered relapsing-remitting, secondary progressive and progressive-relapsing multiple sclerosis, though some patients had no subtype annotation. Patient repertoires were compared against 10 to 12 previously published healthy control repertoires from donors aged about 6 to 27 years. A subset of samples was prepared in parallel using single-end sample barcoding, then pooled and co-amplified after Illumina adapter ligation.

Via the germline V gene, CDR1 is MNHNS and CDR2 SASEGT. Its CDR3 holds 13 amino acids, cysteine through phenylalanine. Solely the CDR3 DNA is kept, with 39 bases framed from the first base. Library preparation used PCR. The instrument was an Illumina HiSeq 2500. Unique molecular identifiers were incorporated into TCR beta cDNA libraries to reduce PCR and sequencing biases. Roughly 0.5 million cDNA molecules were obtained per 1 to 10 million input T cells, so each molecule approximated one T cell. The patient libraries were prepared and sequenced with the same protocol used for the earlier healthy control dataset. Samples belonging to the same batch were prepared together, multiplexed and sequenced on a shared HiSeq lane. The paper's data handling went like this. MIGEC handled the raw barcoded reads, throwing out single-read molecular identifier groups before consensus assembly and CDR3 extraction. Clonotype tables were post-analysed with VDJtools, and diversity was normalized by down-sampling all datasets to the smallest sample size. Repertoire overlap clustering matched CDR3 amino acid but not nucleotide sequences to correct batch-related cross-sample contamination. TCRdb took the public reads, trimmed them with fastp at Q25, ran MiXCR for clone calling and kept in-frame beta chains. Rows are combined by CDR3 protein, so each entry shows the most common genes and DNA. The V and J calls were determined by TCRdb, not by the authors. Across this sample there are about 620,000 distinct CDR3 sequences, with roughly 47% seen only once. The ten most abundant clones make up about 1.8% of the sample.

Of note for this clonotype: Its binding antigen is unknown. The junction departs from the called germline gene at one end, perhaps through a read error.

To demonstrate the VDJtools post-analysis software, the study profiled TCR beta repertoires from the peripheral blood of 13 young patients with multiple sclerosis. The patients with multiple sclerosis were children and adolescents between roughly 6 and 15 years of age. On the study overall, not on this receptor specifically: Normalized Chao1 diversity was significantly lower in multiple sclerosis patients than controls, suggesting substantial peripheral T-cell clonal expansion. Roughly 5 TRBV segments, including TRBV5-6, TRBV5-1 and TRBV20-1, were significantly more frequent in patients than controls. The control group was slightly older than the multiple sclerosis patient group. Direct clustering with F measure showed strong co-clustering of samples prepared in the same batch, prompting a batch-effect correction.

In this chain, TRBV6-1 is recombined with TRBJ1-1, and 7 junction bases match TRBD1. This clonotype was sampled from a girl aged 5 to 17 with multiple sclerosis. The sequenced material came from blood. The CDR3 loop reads CASSLRGNAEAFF. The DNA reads TGTGCCAGCAGCCTCAGGGGGAACGCTGAAGCTTTCTTT.